This entry features one TCR beta chain sequence. The data are from a study of T-cell reconstitution after alpha-beta-depleted transplantation in children. CDR3 length equals 15 residues. The V gene end was trimmed by 5 bases and the J gene end by 5 bases; junction bases not matched to a gene: 8. Per germline, CDR1 MDHEN and CDR2 SYDVKM. TCRbeta library preparation incorporated unique molecular identifiers. TCRdb ran MiXCR on the PCR reads and lists one entry per CDR3 protein. There are around 270,000 distinct CDR3 sequences in the sample; about 9.4% occur only once, and around 7.6% lies in the top ten.

The sample here was PBMCs, taken before TCRalphabeta/CD19-depleted stem cell transplant. The chain uses TRBV28 and TRBJ2-5; TRBD1 matches at 10 bases. The TCR sequence derives from a boy under three years old with acute myeloid leukemia, due to receive a stem cell transplant. The CDR3 loop is CASSPGTGEAETQYF. The DNA of the CDR3 is TGTGCCAGCAGTCCCGGGACAGGGGAGGCGGAGACCCAGTACTTC.